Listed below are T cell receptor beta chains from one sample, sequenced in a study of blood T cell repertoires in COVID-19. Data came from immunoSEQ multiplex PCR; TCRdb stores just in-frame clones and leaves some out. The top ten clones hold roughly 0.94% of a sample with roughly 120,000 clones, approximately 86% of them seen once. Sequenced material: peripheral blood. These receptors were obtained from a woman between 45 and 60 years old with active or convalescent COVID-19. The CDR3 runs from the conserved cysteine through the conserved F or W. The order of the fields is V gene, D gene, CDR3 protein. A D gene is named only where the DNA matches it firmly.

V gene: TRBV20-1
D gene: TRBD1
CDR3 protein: CSTRGSDGYTF

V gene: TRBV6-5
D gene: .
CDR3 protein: CASSSRNPSGNTIYF

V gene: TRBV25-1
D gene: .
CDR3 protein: CASSGGGVYEQYF

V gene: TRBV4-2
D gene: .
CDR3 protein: CASSQTDGGAAQHF

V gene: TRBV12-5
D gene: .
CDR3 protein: CASGFSKGRDWETQYF

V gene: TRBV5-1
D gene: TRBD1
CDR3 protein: CASSRLGTGVNTEAFF

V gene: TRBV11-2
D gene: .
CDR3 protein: CASRGILVLTEQFF

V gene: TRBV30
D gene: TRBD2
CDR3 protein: CAWGRAGDEQFF

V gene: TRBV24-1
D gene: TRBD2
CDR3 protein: CATSPLAGTDTQYF

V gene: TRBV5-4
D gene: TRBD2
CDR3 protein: CASSGTSGGRSSYNEQFF

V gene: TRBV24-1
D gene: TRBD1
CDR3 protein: CATPQGAENEQFF

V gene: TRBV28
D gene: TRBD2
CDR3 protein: CASRPGLAEGYNEQFF

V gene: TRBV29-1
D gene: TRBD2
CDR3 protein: CSVNGLAGGSSYNEQFF

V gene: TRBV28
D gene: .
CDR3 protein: CASSLPAVMSYNEQFF